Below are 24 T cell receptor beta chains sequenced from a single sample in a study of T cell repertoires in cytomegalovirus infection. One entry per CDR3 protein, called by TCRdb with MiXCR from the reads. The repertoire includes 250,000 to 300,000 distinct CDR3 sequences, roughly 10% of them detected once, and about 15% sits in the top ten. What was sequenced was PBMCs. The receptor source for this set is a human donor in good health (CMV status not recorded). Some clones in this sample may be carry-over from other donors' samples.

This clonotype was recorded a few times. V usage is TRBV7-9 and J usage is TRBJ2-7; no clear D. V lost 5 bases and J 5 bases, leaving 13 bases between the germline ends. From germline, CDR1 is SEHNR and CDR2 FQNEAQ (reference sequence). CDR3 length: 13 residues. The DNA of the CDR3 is TGTGCCAGCAGCCTACACCATCGCCACGAGCAGTACTTC. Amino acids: CASSLHHRHEQYF. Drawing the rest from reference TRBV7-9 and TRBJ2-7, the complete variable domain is DTGVSQNPRHKITKRGQNVTFRCDPISEHNRLYWYRQTLGQGPEFLTYFQNEAQLEKSRLLSDRFSAERPKGSFSTLEIQRTEQGDSAMYLCASSLHHRHEQYFGPGTRLTVT.

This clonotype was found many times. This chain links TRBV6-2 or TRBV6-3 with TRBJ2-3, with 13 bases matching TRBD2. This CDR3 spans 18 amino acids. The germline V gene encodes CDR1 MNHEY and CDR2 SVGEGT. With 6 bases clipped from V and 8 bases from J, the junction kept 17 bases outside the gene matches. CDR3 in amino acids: CASSSRTIGLAGVATQYF. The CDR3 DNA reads TGTGCCAGCAGCTCCCGGACTATTGGACTAGCGGGGGTCGCTACGCAGTATTTT.

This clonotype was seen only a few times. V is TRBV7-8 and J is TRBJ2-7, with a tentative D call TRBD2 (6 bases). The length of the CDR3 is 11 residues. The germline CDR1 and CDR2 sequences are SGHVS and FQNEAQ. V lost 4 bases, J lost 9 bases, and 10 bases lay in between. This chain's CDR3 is CASSSKGGQYF. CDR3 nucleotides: TGTGCCAGCAGCTCAAAGGGAGGGCAGTACTTC.

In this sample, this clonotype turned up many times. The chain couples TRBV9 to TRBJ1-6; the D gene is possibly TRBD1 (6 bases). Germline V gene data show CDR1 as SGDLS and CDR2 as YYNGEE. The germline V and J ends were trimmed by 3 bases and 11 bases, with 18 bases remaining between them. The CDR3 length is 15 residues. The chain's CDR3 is CASSATVTGSAPLHF. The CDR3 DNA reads TGTGCCAGCAGCGCCACCGTCACAGGGTCGGCACCCCTCCACTTT.

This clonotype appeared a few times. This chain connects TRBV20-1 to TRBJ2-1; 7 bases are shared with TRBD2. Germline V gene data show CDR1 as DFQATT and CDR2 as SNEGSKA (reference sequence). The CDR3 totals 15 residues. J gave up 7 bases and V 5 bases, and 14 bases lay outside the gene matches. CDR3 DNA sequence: TGCAGTGCTTACGGGGGGAGGGCCGGAGGAAATGAGCAGTTCTTC. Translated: CSAYGGRAGGNEQFF.

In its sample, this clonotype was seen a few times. CDR3 sequence: CASIHRPSNEKLFF. As DNA, the CDR3 is TGTGCCAGTATACACAGGCCCTCTAATGAAAAACTGTTTTTT. The gene calls are TRBV6-1 and TRBJ1-4; maybe TRBD1 (5 bases). With 9 bases removed from V and 3 bases from J, the gap between germline ends came to 14 bases. Germline values: CDR1 MNHNS, CDR2 SASEGT. This CDR3 region has 14 residues.

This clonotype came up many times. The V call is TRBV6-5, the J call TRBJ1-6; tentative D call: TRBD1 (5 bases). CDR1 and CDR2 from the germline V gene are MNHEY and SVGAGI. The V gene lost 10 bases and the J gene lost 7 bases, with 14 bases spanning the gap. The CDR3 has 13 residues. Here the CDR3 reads CATSRDPNSPLHF. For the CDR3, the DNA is TGTGCCACCTCGCGGGACCCGAATTCACCCCTCCACTTT.

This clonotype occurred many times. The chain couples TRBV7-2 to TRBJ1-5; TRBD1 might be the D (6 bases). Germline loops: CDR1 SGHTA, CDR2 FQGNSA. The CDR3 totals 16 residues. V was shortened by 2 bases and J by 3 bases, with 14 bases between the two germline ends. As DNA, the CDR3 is TGTGCCAGCAGCTTACTAACGACAGGCCACAATCAGCCCCAGCATTTT. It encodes CASSLLTTGHNQPQHF. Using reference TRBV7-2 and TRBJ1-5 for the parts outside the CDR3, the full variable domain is GAGVSQSPSNKVTEKGKDVELRCDPISGHTALYWYRQSLGQGLEFLIYFQGNSAPDKSGLPSDRFSAERTGGSVSTLTIQRTQQEDSAVYLCASSLLTTGHNQPQHFGDGTRLSIL.

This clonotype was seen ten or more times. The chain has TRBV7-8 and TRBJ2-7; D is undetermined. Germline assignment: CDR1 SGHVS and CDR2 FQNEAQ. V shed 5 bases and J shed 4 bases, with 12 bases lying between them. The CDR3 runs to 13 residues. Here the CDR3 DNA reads TGTGCCAGCAGCGTTGCCGCTCCTTACGAGCAGTACTTC. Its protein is CASSVAAPYEQYF.

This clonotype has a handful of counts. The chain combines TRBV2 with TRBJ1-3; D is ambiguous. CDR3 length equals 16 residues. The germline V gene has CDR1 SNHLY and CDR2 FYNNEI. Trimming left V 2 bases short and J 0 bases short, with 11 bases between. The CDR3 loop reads CASSESATYSGNTIYF. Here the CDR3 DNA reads TGTGCCAGCAGTGAATCGGCTACCTACTCTGGAAACACCATATATTTT.

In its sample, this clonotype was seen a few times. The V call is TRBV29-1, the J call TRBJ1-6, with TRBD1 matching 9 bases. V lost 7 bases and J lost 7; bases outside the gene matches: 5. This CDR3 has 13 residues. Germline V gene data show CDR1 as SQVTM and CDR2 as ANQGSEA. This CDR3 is CSAMTGGNSPLHF. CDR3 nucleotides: TGCAGCGCCATGACAGGGGGGAATTCACCCCTCCACTTT.

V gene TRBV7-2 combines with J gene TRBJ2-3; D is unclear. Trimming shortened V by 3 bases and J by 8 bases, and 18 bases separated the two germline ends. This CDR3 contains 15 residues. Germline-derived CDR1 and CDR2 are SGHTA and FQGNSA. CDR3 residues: CASSLQPDVRGTQYF. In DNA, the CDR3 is TGTGCCAGCAGCTTGCAGCCTGATGTAAGAGGTACGCAGTATTTT.

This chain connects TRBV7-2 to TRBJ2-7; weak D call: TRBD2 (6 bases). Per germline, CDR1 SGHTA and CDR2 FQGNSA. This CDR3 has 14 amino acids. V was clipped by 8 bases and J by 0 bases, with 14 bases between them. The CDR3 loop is CASGWGVSSYEQYF. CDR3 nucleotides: TGTGCCAGCGGTTGGGGGGTAAGCTCCTACGAGCAGTACTTC.

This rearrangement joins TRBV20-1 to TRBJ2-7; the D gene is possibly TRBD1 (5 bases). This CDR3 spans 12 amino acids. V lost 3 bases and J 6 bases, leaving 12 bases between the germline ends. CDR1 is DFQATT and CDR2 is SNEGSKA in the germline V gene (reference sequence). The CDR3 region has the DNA TGCAGTGCTAGTCGACAGCCGCCCGAGCAGTACTTC. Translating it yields CSASRQPPEQYF.

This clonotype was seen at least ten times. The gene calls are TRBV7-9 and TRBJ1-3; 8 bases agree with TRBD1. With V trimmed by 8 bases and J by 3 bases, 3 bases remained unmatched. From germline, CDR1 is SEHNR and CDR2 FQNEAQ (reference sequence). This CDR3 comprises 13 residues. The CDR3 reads CASQGANGNTIYF. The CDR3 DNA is TGTGCCAGCCAGGGGGCGAATGGAAACACCATATATTTT. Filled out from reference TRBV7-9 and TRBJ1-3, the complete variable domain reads DTGVSQNPRHKITKRGQNVTFRCDPISEHNRLYWYRQTLGQGPEFLTYFQNEAQLEKSRLLSDRFSAERPKGSFSTLEIQRTEQGDSAMYLCASQGANGNTIYFGEGSWLTVV.

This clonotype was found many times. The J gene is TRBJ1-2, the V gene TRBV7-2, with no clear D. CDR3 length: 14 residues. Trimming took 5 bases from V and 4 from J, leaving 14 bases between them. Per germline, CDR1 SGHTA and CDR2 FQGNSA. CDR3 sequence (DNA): TGTGCCAGCAGCCCCGGCGGGATCGTCTATGGCTACACCTTC. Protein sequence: CASSPGGIVYGYTF.

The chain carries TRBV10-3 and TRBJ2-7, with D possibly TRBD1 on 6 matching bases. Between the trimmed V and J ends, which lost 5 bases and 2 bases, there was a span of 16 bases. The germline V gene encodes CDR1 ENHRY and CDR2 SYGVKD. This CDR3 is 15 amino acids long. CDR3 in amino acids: CAISNIGTRAYEQYF. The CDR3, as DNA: TGTGCCATCAGTAATATCGGGACAAGAGCCTACGAGCAGTACTTC.

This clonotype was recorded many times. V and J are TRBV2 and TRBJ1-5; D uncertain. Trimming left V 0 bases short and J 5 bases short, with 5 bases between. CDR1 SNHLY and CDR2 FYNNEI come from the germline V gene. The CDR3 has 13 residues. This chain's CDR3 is CASSEARHQPQHF. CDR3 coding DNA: TGTGCCAGCAGTGAAGCCCGACATCAGCCCCAGCATTTT.

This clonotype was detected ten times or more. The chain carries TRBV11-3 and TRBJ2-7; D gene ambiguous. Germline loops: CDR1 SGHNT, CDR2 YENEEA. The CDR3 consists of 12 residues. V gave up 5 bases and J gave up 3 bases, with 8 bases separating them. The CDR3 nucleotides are TGTGCCAGCAGCCAATCGTACTACGAGCAGTACTTC. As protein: CASSQSYYEQYF.

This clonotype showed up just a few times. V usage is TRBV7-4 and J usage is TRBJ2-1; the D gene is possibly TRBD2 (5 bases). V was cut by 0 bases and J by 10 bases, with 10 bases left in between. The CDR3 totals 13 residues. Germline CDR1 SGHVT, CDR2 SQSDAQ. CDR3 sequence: CASSLAGAKEQFF. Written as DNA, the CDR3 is TGTGCCAGCAGCTTAGCGGGAGCGAAGGAGCAGTTCTTC.

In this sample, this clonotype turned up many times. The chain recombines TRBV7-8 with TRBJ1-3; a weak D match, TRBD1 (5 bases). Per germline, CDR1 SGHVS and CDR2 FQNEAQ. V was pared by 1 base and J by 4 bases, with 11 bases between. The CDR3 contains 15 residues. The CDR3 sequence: CASSLGTPSGNTIYF. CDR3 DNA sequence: TGTGCCAGCAGCTTAGGGACACCCTCAGGAAACACCATATATTTT.

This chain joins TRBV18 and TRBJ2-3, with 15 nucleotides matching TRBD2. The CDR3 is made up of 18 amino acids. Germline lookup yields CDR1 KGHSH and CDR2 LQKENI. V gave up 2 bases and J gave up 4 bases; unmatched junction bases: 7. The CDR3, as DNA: TGTGCCAGCTCACCAAGGACTAGCGGGGGGGCCGTGGCAGATACGCAGTATTTT. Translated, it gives CASSPRTSGGAVADTQYF.

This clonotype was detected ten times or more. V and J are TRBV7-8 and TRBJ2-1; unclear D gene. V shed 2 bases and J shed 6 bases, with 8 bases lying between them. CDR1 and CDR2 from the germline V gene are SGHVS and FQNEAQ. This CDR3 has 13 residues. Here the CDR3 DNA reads TGTGCCAGCAGCTTAACTTCAATCAATGAGCAGTTCTTC. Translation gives CASSLTSINEQFF. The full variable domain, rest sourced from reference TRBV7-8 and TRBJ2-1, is GAGVSQSPRYKVAKRGQDVALRCDPISGHVSLFWYQQALGQGPEFLTYFQNEAQLDKSGLPSDRFFAERPEGSVSTLKIQRTQQEDSAVYLCASSLTSINEQFFGPGTRLTVL.

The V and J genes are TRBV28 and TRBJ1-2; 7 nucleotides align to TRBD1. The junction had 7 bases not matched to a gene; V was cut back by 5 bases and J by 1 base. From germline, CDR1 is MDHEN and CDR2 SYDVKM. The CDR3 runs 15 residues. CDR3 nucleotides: TGTGCCAGCAGTACTGTGACAGGGAATAACTATGGCTACACCTTC. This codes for CASSTVTGNNYGYTF.